The entry below describes one T cell receptor beta chain. This clonotype turned up a few times. Its recognized antigen is unknown. No base qualities exist here, and no much larger clone lies one base off it. The data stem from a study of T cells in Graves' hyperthyroidism and ophthalmopathy (dated by TCRdb to about 2019). About the full investigation: Peripheral blood samples were taken at initial diagnosis, before any treatment was given. The study also compared thyroid tissue and blood T-cell repertoires from more than five Graves' hyperthyroidism patients. TCR Vbeta CDR3 sequencing of roughly 140 peripheral blood samples (around 45 ophthalmopathy, about 74 hyperthyroidism and 17 progressor patients) is reported in the paper. An independent validation cohort of under 20 hyperthyroidism patients and approximately 15 patients who later progressed to ophthalmopathy tested prospective prediction of ophthalmopathy. The 100 discovery patients were randomly split 7:3 into training and test sets. To identify distinguishing TCR V-J signatures, a discovery cohort of 95 to 100 patients was used, comprising 40 to 45 with Graves' ophthalmopathy and around 57 with stable Graves' hyperthyroidism. Once sampling was done, hyperthyroidism patients were given methimazole at a starting dose of 30 mg daily, whereas ophthalmopathy patients were given high-dose intravenous methylprednisolone.

Amplification of TCR beta CDR3 regions was carried out from RNA transcripts. The TCR CDR3 was subjected to a first round of RT-PCR using the HTBI primer set and the Qiagen OneStep RT-PCR kit. A second multiplex PCR round built the libraries, followed by size selection and purification. Paired-end sequencing of the libraries was performed with 100 bp reads on an Illumina HiSeq2000. Per the original workflow: SOAPnuke was used to process the raw data, throwing out any read that contained adapters or uncalled bases, had a mean Phred below 15, or lacked an exact constant-primer or identifier match. COPE v1.2.5 was used to merge the high-quality paired reads, and each unique nucleotide sequence was defined as a clonotype. Clonotypes were aligned to IMGT TRBV, TRBD and TRBJ reference segments using MiTCR v1.1. Analysis was restricted to V-J combinations with a frequency above 0.0001, which covered 99.2% of repertoires. The TCS score was defined as the ratio of F50 (clonal expansion) to E x V (chaos), calculated using BLOSUM62-based TCRdist between CDR3 peptides within each V-J. Welch's t-statistics and random forest reduced fewer than 550 V-J features to under 15, which were used in a naive Bayes classifier (R e1071). The Morisita-Horn index was used to measure how similar the thyroid and blood repertoires were. TCRdb applied fastp at Q25 and MiXCR to the public reads, then kept only in-frame beta chains. Under each unique CDR3 protein, matching rows form one entry showing the most common genes and DNA. These V and J calls derive from TCRdb rather than the authors' analysis. The table for this sample lists roughly 560,000 distinct CDR3 sequences; under 15% of them were counted only once. 3.5% to 4.5% of the sample is in the top ten clones.

Including the terminal cysteine and phenylalanine, the CDR3 comprises 15 residues. The only DNA kept is the CDR3, 45 bases in frame from the first base. In the germline V gene, CDR1 corresponds to MGHRA and CDR2 to YSYEKL. Trimming takes 4 bases from V and 3 bases from J, and the germline ends sit 15 bases apart. Ophthalmopathy patients had moderately to severely active disease, Clinical Activity Score of at least 3, NOSPECS grade of at least 4, and duration under 3 months. Patients with uncontrolled infections, other autoimmune diseases, pregnancy or lactation were excluded. Clinical symptoms, serum thyroxine and TRAb, thyroid ultrasound, and orbital computed tomography formed the basis for the diagnoses. PBMCs were separated from under 11 ml of fresh peripheral blood using Ficoll-Paque density gradient centrifugation. Total RNA was extracted with Trizol reagent, and quality was checked on an Agilent 2100 Bioanalyzer.

Study-level results and caveats: Sample size was not statistically predetermined, and investigators were not blinded to group allocation. Most expanded thyroid clonotypes (frequency above 0.001) were also found in blood, which suggests that blood repertoires may mirror thyroid immune responses. In validation, progression to ophthalmopathy was predicted by the model with almost 71% sensitivity and 72.22% specificity, a median of roughly 6.4 months before onset. A 13 V-J signature model separated ophthalmopathy from stable hyperthyroidism, with roughly 88% sensitivity and roughly 81% specificity in cross-validation and 80%/75% in testing.

Sequenced input: blood. The TCR sequence derives from a middle-aged woman with Graves' ophthalmopathy. The sequence is built from TRBV4-1 and TRBJ1-1; a weak D assignment points to TRBD1 (6 bases agree). The CDR3 corresponds to CASSLRTGPYTEAFF. The DNA sequence is TGCGCCAGCAGCCTACGTACAGGGCCGTACACTGAAGCTTTCTTT.